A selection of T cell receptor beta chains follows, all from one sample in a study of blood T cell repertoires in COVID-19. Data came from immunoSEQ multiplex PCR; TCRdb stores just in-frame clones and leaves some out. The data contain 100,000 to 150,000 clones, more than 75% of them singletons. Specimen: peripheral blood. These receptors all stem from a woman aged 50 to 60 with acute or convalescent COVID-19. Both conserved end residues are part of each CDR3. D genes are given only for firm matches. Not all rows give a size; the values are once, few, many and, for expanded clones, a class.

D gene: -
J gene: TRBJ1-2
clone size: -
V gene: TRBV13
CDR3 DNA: TGTGCCAGCAGCTTCCGACCCCTAGGGGCCACTAACTATGGCTACACCTTC
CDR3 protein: CASSFRPLGATNYGYTF

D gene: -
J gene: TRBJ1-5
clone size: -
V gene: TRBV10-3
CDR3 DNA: TGTGCCATCAGTGAACAGCCCAATAGCAATCAGCCCCAGCATTTT
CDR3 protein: CAISEQPNSNQPQHF

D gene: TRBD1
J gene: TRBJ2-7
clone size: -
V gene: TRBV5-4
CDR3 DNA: TGTGCCAGCAGCTTGGAGGGGGCGAAGCAGTACTTC
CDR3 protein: CASSLEGAKQYF

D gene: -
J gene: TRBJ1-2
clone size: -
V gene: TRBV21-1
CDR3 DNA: TGTGCCAGCAGCAGAGAGACAGGGTCTGCCTATGGCTACACCTTC
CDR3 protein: CASSRETGSAYGYTF

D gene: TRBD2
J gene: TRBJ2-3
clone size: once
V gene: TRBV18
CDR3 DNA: TGTGCCAGCTCACTCGGACTAGCGGCAGATACGCAGTATTTT
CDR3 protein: CASSLGLAADTQYF

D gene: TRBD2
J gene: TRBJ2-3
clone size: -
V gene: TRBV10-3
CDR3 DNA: TGTGCCATCAGTGAGTCGACTAGCGGCCACACAGATACGCAGTATTTT
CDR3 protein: CAISESTSGHTDTQYF

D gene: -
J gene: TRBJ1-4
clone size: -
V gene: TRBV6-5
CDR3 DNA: TGTGCCAGCAACAGGGTCAATGAAAAACTGTTTTTT
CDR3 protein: CASNRVNEKLFF

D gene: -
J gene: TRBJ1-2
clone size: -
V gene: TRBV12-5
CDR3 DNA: TGTGCTAGTGGGCCGAGAGAAACCCGTGGCTACACCTTC
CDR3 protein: CASGPRETRGYTF

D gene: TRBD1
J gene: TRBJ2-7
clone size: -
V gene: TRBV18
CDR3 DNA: TGTGCCAGCTCACCAACGACAGGGGGTGGTTACGAGCAGTACTTC
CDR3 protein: CASSPTTGGGYEQYF

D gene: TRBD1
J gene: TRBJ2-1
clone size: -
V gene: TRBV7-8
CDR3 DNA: TGTGCCAGCAGCTTGCCGGGACAGGGGGCTAGGTCCTACAATGAGCAGTTCTTC
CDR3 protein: CASSLPGQGARSYNEQFF

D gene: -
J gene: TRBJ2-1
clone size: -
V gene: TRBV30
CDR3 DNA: TGTGCCTGGAGTAGGGGGACCCAGTTCTTC
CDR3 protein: CAWSRGTQFF

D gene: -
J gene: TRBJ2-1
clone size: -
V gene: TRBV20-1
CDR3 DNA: TGCAGTGCTAGTTTGGGGGCTGTCTACAATGAGCAGTTCTTC
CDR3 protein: CSASLGAVYNEQFF

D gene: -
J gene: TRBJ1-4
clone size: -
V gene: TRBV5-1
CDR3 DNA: TGCGCCAGCAGCTTGCAGGGCCGACTTGCAACTAATGAAAAACTGTTTTTT
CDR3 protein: CASSLQGRLATNEKLFF

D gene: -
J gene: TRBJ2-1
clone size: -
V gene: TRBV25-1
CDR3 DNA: TGTGCCAGCAGTGACCCCCGTGGTGCGACAGTTACGTCGCATGAGCAGTTCTTC
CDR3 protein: CASSDPRGATVTSHEQFF

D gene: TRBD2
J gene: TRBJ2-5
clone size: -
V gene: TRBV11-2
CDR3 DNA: TGTGCCAGCAGCCGCTCAGGTAGCGGGGGCCAAGAGACCCAGTACTTC
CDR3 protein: CASSRSGSGGQETQYF